These T cell receptor beta chains were read from a single sample in a study of EBV T-cell therapy then PD-1 blockade in nasopharyngeal carcinoma. Antigen specificity for these receptors is unknown. Sequenced by immunoSEQ multiplex PCR; TCRdb stores in-frame clones only, minus some. The sample includes about 19,000 clones, roughly 83% seen only once; the top ten take around 32%. This sample comprised CD8+ T cells from blood, obtained at roughly day 34 from a patient whose treatment included autologous EBV-specific T cells and nivolumab. The origin of the receptors is a man aged 35 to 55 with nasopharyngeal carcinoma. CDR3s include the opening cysteine and the closing phenylalanine or tryptophan. The D gene is left open where the match is weak. Expanded clones are given a class, and other clones once, few, many or no size at all.

V	length	J	D	size	CDR3	DNA
TRBV7-9	15	TRBJ2-3	NA	NA	CASSLEGGRVDTQYF	TGTGCCAGCAGCTTAGAAGGGGGGCGAGTAGATACGCAGTATTTT
TRBV7-3	15	TRBJ2-1	NA	NA	CASSLGDFSYNEQFF	TGTGCCAGCAGCTTAGGGGACTTTTCCTACAATGAGCAGTTCTTC
TRBV9	16	TRBJ1-2	NA	once	CASSVGADPFNYGYTF	TGTGCCAGCAGCGTAGGGGCGGATCCTTTTAACTATGGCTACACCTTC
TRBV7-6	15	TRBJ2-1	TRBD2	NA	CASSQLAEGSNEQFF	TGTGCCAGCAGCCAGCTAGCGGAGGGGTCCAATGAGCAGTTCTTC
TRBV25-1	11	TRBJ2-3	NA	medium-sized	CASAAGDTQYF	TGTGCCAGCGCAGCCGGAGATACGCAGTATTTT
TRBV2	13	TRBJ1-1	NA	NA	CASSEAGATEAFF	TGTGCCAGCAGTGAAGCAGGGGCGACTGAAGCTTTCTTT
TRBV6-5	15	TRBJ2-2	NA	medium-sized	CASSSVSGSPGELFF	TGTGCCAGCAGTTCCGTCTCAGGGTCTCCCGGGGAGCTGTTTTTT
TRBV7-2	14	TRBJ2-7	NA	NA	CASSLGLGNYEQYF	TGTGCCAGCAGCTTAGGGTTAGGGAATTACGAGCAGTACTTC
TRBV5-1	13	TRBJ2-7	TRBD1	NA	CASSWDRGGEQYF	TGCGCCAGCAGCTGGGACAGGGGGGGCGAGCAGTACTTC
TRBV14	14	TRBJ1-6	NA	NA	CASSQDPVGSPLHF	TGTGCCAGCAGCCAAGATCCAGTTGGTTCACCCCTCCACTTT
TRBV28	17	TRBJ2-4	NA	NA	CASSPLWTTIAKNIQYF	TGTGCCAGCAGTCCTCTATGGACAACCATAGCCAAAAACATTCAGTACTTC
TRBV2	12	TRBJ2-7	NA	few	CASAVGTYEQYF	TGTGCCTCAGCAGTGGGTACCTACGAGCAGTACTTC